This T cell receptor (beta chain) was identified during a study of blood T cell repertoires in COVID-19. Only in-frame clones appear in the TCRdb table, and some are missing; sequencing was by immunoSEQ multiplex PCR. This sample has around 310,000 clones, with almost 90% found just once. This clonotype originated in a middle-aged woman with COVID-19, enrolled during active disease. Specimen: peripheral blood.

CDR3 coding DNA: TGTGCCAGCAGCCCCGGGGAGGGAGACGGACCCTTATATGGCTACACCTTC. Translating gives CASSPGEGDGPLYGYTF. The chain carries TRBV9 and TRBJ1-2; no firm D call. Trimming pared 4 bases from V and 5 bases from J, leaving 24 bases between. Germline lookup yields CDR1 SGDLS and CDR2 YYNGEE. The CDR3 runs 17 residues.